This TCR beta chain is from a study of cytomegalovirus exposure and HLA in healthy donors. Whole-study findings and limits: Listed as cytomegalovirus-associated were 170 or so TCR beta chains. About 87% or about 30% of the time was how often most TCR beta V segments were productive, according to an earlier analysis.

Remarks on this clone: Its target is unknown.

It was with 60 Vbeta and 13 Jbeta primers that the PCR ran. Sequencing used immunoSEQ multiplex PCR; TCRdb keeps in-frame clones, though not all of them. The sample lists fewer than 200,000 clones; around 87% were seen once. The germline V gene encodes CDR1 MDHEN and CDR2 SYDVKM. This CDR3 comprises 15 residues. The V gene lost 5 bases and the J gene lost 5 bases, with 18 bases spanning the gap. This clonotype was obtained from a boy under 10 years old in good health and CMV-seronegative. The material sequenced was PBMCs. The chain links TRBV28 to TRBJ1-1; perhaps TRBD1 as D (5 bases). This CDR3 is CASSMKGRRLTEAFF. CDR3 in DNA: TGTGCCAGCAGTATGAAGGGGAGGAGGCTGACTGAAGCTTTCTTT.